These T cell receptor beta chains were read from a single sample in a study of shared clonotypes between healthy human individuals. Data came from immunoSEQ multiplex PCR; TCRdb stores just in-frame clones and leaves some out. The table has 400,000 to 600,000 clones, roughly 83% seen once. Sequences were obtained from PBMCs. These receptors were obtained from a woman in her thirties or forties in good health. Some clones in this sample may be carry-over from other donors' samples. CDR3s include the opening cysteine and the closing phenylalanine or tryptophan. A D gene is named only where the DNA matches it firmly. The listing skips clone size in some rows; elsewhere it reads once, few, many or a size class.

size: -; D: -; J: TRBJ2-2; V: TRBV5-1; CDR3: CASSLAGTSGELFF; DNA: TGCGCCAGCAGCTTGGCCGGGACATCCGGGGAGCTGTTTTTT
size: -; D: TRBD1; J: TRBJ1-5; V: TRBV15; CDR3: CATSPGQGNQPQHF; DNA: TGTGCCACCAGCCCTGGACAGGGCAATCAGCCCCAGCATTTT
size: -; D: -; J: TRBJ1-4; V: TRBV5-1; CDR3: CASSLGGTNEKLFF; DNA: TGCGCCAGCAGCTTAGGGGGAACTAATGAAAAACTGTTTTTT
size: -; D: -; J: TRBJ1-2; V: TRBV2; CDR3: CASSLVGRYYGYTF; DNA: TGTGCCAGCAGTTTAGTAGGGAGGTACTATGGCTACACCTTC
size: -; D: TRBD2; J: TRBJ2-3; V: TRBV5-1; CDR3: CASRIDGRDWDTQYF; DNA: TGCGCCAGCAGGATAGACGGGAGGGATTGGGATACGCAGTATTTT
size: -; D: -; J: TRBJ1-4; V: TRBV12-5; CDR3: CASGADKGANEKLFF; DNA: TGTGCTAGTGGCGCCGATAAAGGGGCTAATGAAAAACTGTTTTTT
size: -; D: -; J: TRBJ1-2; V: TRBV6-4; CDR3: CASSPSPNYGYTF; DNA: TGTGCCAGCAGTCCTTCTCCCAACTATGGCTACACCTTC
size: -; D: -; J: TRBJ1-2; V: TRBV7-9; CDR3: CASSFWGADYGYTF; DNA: TGTGCCAGCAGCTTTTGGGGCGCGGATTATGGCTACACCTTC
size: -; D: -; J: TRBJ2-2; V: TRBV30; CDR3: CAWSGRYGELFF; DNA: TGTGCCTGGAGTGGACGGTACGGGGAGCTGTTTTTT
size: -; D: TRBD2; J: TRBJ2-3; V: TRBV7-9; CDR3: CASSTGLARDTQYF; DNA: TGTGCCAGCAGCACGGGACTAGCGAGAGATACGCAGTATTTT
size: -; D: -; J: TRBJ2-7; V: TRBV7-2; CDR3: CASRPRQAPVAEQYF; DNA: TGTGCCAGCAGGCCCAGACAGGCCCCCGTTGCCGAGCAGTACTTC
size: -; D: TRBD1; J: TRBJ1-5; V: TRBV19; CDR3: CASSPGPSPGQGGNQPQHF; DNA: TGTGCCAGTAGTCCAGGCCCTTCCCCCGGACAGGGAGGTAATCAGCCCCAGCATTTT
size: -; D: TRBD1; J: TRBJ1-2; V: TRBV5-1; CDR3: CASSLDGQGGRPAWTF; DNA: TGCGCCAGCAGCTTGGACGGACAGGGGGGGAGGCCCGCTTGGACCTTC
size: -; D: -; J: TRBJ1-2; V: TRBV2; CDR3: CASRAQGGNGYTF; DNA: TGTGCCAGCAGGGCTCAAGGGGGGAATGGCTACACCTTC
size: -; D: -; J: TRBJ2-7; V: TRBV4-1; CDR3: CASSQPENYEQYF; DNA: TGCGCCAGCAGCCAACCAGAAAACTACGAGCAGTACTTC
size: -; D: -; J: TRBJ1-1; V: TRBV5-1; CDR3: CASRGGHTEAFF; DNA: TGCGCCAGCAGAGGCGGCCACACTGAAGCTTTCTTT
size: -; D: TRBD1; J: TRBJ1-2; V: TRBV6-6; CDR3: CASTDEGRGYYGYTF; DNA: TGTGCCAGCACCGACGAGGGCAGGGGGTACTATGGCTACACCTTC
size: few; D: -; J: TRBJ2-7; V: TRBV18; CDR3: CASSGSYEQYF; DNA: TGTGCCAGCTCAGGCTCCTACGAGCAGTACTTC
size: few; D: -; J: TRBJ1-1; V: TRBV11-2; CDR3: CASSSEYTEAFF; DNA: TGTGCCAGCAGCTCCGAGTACACTGAAGCTTTCTTT
size: -; D: -; J: TRBJ1-5; V: TRBV15; CDR3: CATSSETGSNQPQHF; DNA: TGTGCCACCAGCAGCGAAACAGGGAGCAATCAGCCCCAGCATTTT
size: -; D: TRBD2; J: TRBJ2-5; V: TRBV28; CDR3: CASSSGNVGTQYF; DNA: TGTGCCAGCAGTAGCGGGAACGTGGGGACCCAGTACTTC
size: -; D: -; J: TRBJ2-1; V: TRBV28; CDR3: CASRVAEPRFEQFF; DNA: TGTGCCAGCAGGGTGGCGGAGCCACGATTCGAGCAGTTCTTC
size: -; D: TRBD2; J: TRBJ2-7; V: TRBV5-6; CDR3: CASSLSLAGAYEQYF; DNA: TGTGCCAGCAGCTTGAGCCTAGCGGGGGCCTACGAGCAGTACTTC
size: -; D: -; J: TRBJ1-4; V: TRBV5-1; CDR3: CASSLDGGFEEKLFF; DNA: TGCGCCAGCAGCTTGGACGGGGGGTTTGAGGAAAAACTGTTTTTT
size: -; D: TRBD2; J: TRBJ2-1; V: TRBV7-3; CDR3: CASSSGTSGTNEQFF; DNA: TGTGCCAGCAGCTCCGGGACTAGCGGGACCAATGAGCAGTTCTTC
size: -; D: -; J: TRBJ2-3; V: TRBV4-1; CDR3: CASSQVGTGYATQYF; DNA: TGCGCCAGCAGCCAAGTAGGGACGGGATACGCTACGCAGTATTTT
size: -; D: TRBD2; J: TRBJ2-1; V: TRBV7-9; CDR3: CASSWPSSGSSYNEQFF; DNA: TGTGCCAGCAGCTGGCCCTCTAGCGGAAGCTCCTACAATGAGCAGTTCTTC
size: -; D: -; J: TRBJ2-5; V: TRBV28; CDR3: CASEGVGETQYF; DNA: TGTGCCAGCGAAGGAGTTGGTGAGACCCAGTACTTC
size: -; D: TRBD2; J: TRBJ2-7; V: TRBV7-6; CDR3: CASSLGSALAGNIYEQYF; DNA: TGTGCCAGCAGCTTAGGTTCGGCGCTAGCGGGAAATATATACGAGCAGTACTTC
size: -; D: TRBD1; J: TRBJ1-6; V: TRBV30; CDR3: CAWSTGTVNPPLHF; DNA: TGTGCCTGGAGTACCGGGACAGTTAATCCACCCCTCCACTTT
size: -; D: -; J: TRBJ2-1; V: TRBV28; CDR3: CASSLPSNRVGEQFF; DNA: TGTGCCAGCAGCCTTCCCTCAAACAGGGTCGGTGAGCAGTTCTTC
size: -; D: -; J: TRBJ2-5; V: TRBV21-1; CDR3: CASSNPQKQETQYF; DNA: TGTGCCAGCAGCAACCCTCAGAAACAAGAGACCCAGTACTTC
size: -; D: -; J: TRBJ2-7; V: TRBV7-9; CDR3: CASSLAPGFEQYF; DNA: TGTGCCAGCAGCTTAGCCCCCGGCTTCGAGCAGTACTTC
size: -; D: -; J: TRBJ1-3; V: TRBV7-2; CDR3: CASSLDGRTGNTIYF; DNA: TGTGCCAGCAGCCTCGACGGGAGAACTGGAAACACCATATATTTT
size: -; D: -; J: TRBJ2-2; V: TRBV7-2; CDR3: CASSPPVGTGELFF; DNA: TGTGCCAGCAGCCCGCCGGTAGGCACCGGGGAGCTGTTTTTT
size: few; D: TRBD1; J: TRBJ1-2; V: TRBV19; CDR3: CASRATGGHATF; DNA: TGTGCCAGTAGGGCAACAGGGGGACATGCCACCTTC
size: -; D: -; J: TRBJ2-7; V: TRBV10-3; CDR3: CAISESFTSSHEQYF; DNA: TGTGCCATCAGTGAGTCCTTTACTAGTTCCCACGAGCAGTACTTC
size: -; D: -; J: TRBJ1-4; V: TRBV18; CDR3: CASSPGFNEKLFF; DNA: TGTGCCAGCTCACCTGGGTTTAATGAAAAACTGTTTTTT
size: many; D: TRBD2; J: TRBJ2-5; V: TRBV29-1; CDR3: CSGEGLATESQYF; DNA: TGCAGCGGAGAAGGACTAGCTACAGAGAGCCAGTACTTC
size: -; D: -; J: TRBJ2-5; V: TRBV28; CDR3: CASSGGIQTQYF; DNA: TGTGCCAGCAGTGGCGGGATTCAGACCCAGTACTTC
size: -; D: TRBD2; J: TRBJ2-1; V: TRBV5-1; CDR3: CASSSLGTSGREQFF; DNA: TGCGCCAGCAGCTCGCTCGGGACTAGCGGGAGAGAGCAGTTCTTC
size: -; D: TRBD2; J: TRBJ2-5; V: TRBV7-8; CDR3: CASSLAPQWRRRGGETQYF; DNA: TGTGCCAGCAGCTTAGCGCCCCAGTGGCGTAGACGCGGGGGGGAGACCCAGTACTTC
size: -; D: -; J: TRBJ2-7; V: TRBV28; CDR3: CASSLMGVGAYEQYF; DNA: TGTGCCAGCAGTCTTATGGGGGTAGGGGCCTACGAGCAGTACTTC
size: -; D: TRBD2; J: TRBJ2-2; V: TRBV5-1; CDR3: CASSPTSGITGELFF; DNA: TGCGCCAGCAGCCCGACTAGCGGGATAACCGGGGAGCTGTTTTTT
size: many; D: TRBD1; J: TRBJ2-5; V: TRBV5-1; CDR3: CASSLIQQGALGETQYF; DNA: TGCGCCAGCAGCTTAATCCAGCAGGGGGCCCTGGGAGAGACCCAGTACTTC
size: once; D: -; J: TRBJ2-3; V: TRBV27; CDR3: CASSPPPDSARPQYF; DNA: TGTGCCAGCAGTCCCCCACCCGACAGCGCCCGTCCGCAGTATTTT
size: -; D: -; J: TRBJ2-1; V: TRBV11-2; CDR3: CASSPDRIYNEQFF; DNA: TGTGCCAGCAGCCCCGACAGAATCTACAATGAGCAGTTCTTC
size: -; D: -; J: TRBJ1-1; V: TRBV6-1; CDR3: CASSERGMNTEAFF; DNA: TGTGCCAGCAGTGAACGGGGCATGAACACTGAAGCTTTCTTT
size: -; D: TRBD1; J: TRBJ1-1; V: TRBV5-6; CDR3: CASSRTGGTAFF; DNA: TGTGCCAGCAGCCGGACAGGGGGGACAGCTTTCTTT
size: -; D: -; J: TRBJ2-2; V: TRBV4-1; CDR3: CASSQDATATGELFF; DNA: TGCGCCAGCAGCCAAGATGCGACAGCCACCGGGGAGCTGTTTTTT
size: -; D: -; J: TRBJ2-7; V: TRBV6-1; CDR3: CASSEGLGSEQYF; DNA: TGTGCCAGCAGTGAAGGGCTCGGGAGCGAGCAGTACTTC
size: -; D: -; J: TRBJ1-3; V: TRBV2; CDR3: CASGTAAGIPIYF; DNA: TGTGCCAGCGGGACGGCCGCCGGGATCCCCATATATTTT
size: once; D: -; J: TRBJ2-7; V: TRBV15; CDR3: CATSRDWGDLSYEQYF; DNA: TGTGCCACCAGCAGAGATTGGGGGGATTTGTCCTACGAGCAGTACTTC